This entry is about one T cell receptor beta chain. Germline-derived CDR1 and CDR2 are LNHDA and SQIVND (reference sequence). Trimming cost V 3 bases and J 7 bases; bases outside gene matches: 6. CDR3 length equals 13 residues. The sample originates from a study of blood T cell repertoires in COVID-19. TCRdb's table, derived via immunoSEQ multiplex PCR, lists solely in-frame clones and lacks some. There are approximately 300,000 clones in the sample; roughly 88% occur only once, and 0.85% to 1% lies in the top ten. Sequencing was performed on peripheral blood. The receptor was derived from a human donor with COVID-19, enrolled during active disease. The donor label of this sample is uncertain. This rearrangement joins TRBV19 to TRBJ2-7; 7 bases match TRBD2. The DNA for the CDR3 is TGTGCCAGTAGTATTCTAGCGGAGGGAGAGCAGTACTTC. As protein: CASSILAEGEQYF.